This T cell receptor beta chain was identified during a study of Ad26.COV2.S vaccination and SARS-CoV-2 variants. After removal of 3 bases from V and 4 bases from J, the junction contained 1 base not matched to a gene. Per germline, CDR1 SGHTA and CDR2 FQGTGA. This CDR3 region has 15 residues. Repertoires were generated with immunoSEQ multiplex PCR, while TCRdb's copy carries only in-frame clones and drops some. The sample consists of fewer than 500,000 clones, more than 80% of them appearing once. The sample's treatment: around 19 received Ad26.COV2.S at low or high dose, single or two shots; roughly five received placebo; per-sample allocation not given. Sampling was done on day 63 after the first vaccine or placebo injection.

The V call is TRBV7-3, the J call TRBJ2-1, with 12 bases lining up with TRBD2. The input for sequencing was peripheral blood, taken in a trial of Ad26.COV2.S vaccine versus placebo. The sequence was obtained from a person between 18 and 59 years old who received the Ad26.COV2.S COVID-19 vaccine or a placebo. In nucleotides, the CDR3 is TGTGCCAGCAGCTTTACTAGCGGGAGGTACAATGAGCAGTTCTTC. Protein sequence: CASSFTSGRYNEQFF. The variable domain in full, completed from reference TRBV7-3 and TRBJ2-1, reads GAGVSQTPSNKVTEKGKYVELRCDPISGHTALYWYRQSLGQGPEFLIYFQGTGAADDSGLPNDRFFAVRPEGSVSTLKIQRTERGDSAVYLCASSFTSGRYNEQFFGPGTRLTVL.